The clone carrying this TCR beta chain was seen a few times. Antigen specificity is unknown. The data derive from a study of cytomegalovirus exposure and HLA in healthy donors. The study's findings and limits: It was reportedly the case that the classifier diagnosed cytomegalovirus status with high specificity and sensitivity.

PCR involved 60 Vbeta and 13 Jbeta primers. Sequenced by immunoSEQ multiplex PCR; TCRdb stores in-frame clones only, minus some. The profile covers some 200,000 clones, with roughly 13% appearing a single time and 7.8% taken by the ten largest. The receptor comes from a man aged 50 to 59 in good health and CMV-seropositive. The sample was PBMCs.

The DNA for the CDR3 is TGCGCCAGCTCACAGACCTCTGGAAACACCATATATTTT. This codes for CASSQTSGNTIYF. The chain employs TRBV5-1 and TRBJ1-3; no clear D gene. V was clipped by 7 bases and J by 0 bases, with 8 bases between them. CDR1 and CDR2 from the germline V gene are SGHRS and YFSETQ. The CDR3 has 13 residues.